A single sample gave rise to the 6 T cell receptor beta chains below, sequenced in a study of shared clonotypes between healthy human individuals. The assay was immunoSEQ multiplex PCR, and TCRdb's table has in-frame clones only and misses some. Of about 1 million clones detected, about 75% appear once; the ten largest clones hold about 1.5%. The sequencing input was memory CD4+ T cells sorted from blood. Documented subset: CD45RA-negative fraction. The receptors originated from a man aged 18 to 29 in good health.

J is TRBJ2-7 and V is TRBV6-9; D may be TRBD1 or TRBD2 (5 bases each). Germline V CDR1 and CDR2: MNHGY, SVAAGI. Trimming shortened V by 8 bases and J by 3 bases, and 20 bases separated the two germline ends. This CDR3 is built from 15 residues. CDR3: CASGGAGTTVYEQYF. CDR3 bases: TGTGCCAGCGGTGGGGCCGGGACGACGGTCTACGAGCAGTACTTC.

Details on this clone: One base away lies a much larger clone, so this may be a sequencing read error. The same CDR3 is also encoded by other DNA sequences in this sample. The V gene is TRBV7-9, the J gene TRBJ2-7; D unresolved. From germline, CDR1 is SEHNR and CDR2 FQNEAQ (reference sequence). The CDR3 loop spans 11 amino acids. V was cut by 0 bases and J by 5 bases, with 2 bases left in between. DNA for the CDR3: TGTGCCAGCAGCTTAGCCGACGAGCAGTACTTC. It is translated as CASSLADEQYF.

The chain recombines TRBV7-9 with TRBJ2-1, with D perhaps assigned TRBD1 or TRBD2 (5 bases each). Germline V lookup: CDR1 SEHNR, CDR2 FQNEAQ (reference sequence). The V end was cut by 1 base, the J end by 4 bases, with 11 bases between. The CDR3 has 15 residues. CDR3 region: CASSLDGGTYNEQFF. CDR3 DNA sequence: TGTGCCAGCAGCTTAGATGGGGGTACTTACAATGAGCAGTTCTTC.

The gene calls are TRBV7-2 and TRBJ2-3, with TRBD2 matching 15 bases. Germline V gene data show CDR1 as SGHTA and CDR2 as FQGNSA. The CDR3 contains 17 residues. V trimming: 6 bases; J trimming: 1 base; junction bases outside the gene matches: 5. The CDR3 DNA sequence: TGTGCCAGCAGGCGGACTAGCGGGAGGGCGGGCACAGATACGCAGTATTTT. Amino acids: CASRRTSGRAGTDTQYF.

This chain links TRBV10-3 with TRBJ1-1; D gene ambiguous. The CDR3 contains 12 residues. Trimming removed 5 bases at V and 1 base at J, with 5 bases between. CDR1 and CDR2 (germline): ENHRY, SYGVKD. The CDR3 here is CAISYSNTEAFF. As DNA, the CDR3 is TGTGCCATCAGTTACTCGAACACTGAAGCTTTCTTT.

This chain connects TRBV5-1 to TRBJ2-3; D may be TRBD1 or TRBD2 (5 bases each). Germline V lookup: CDR1 SGHRS, CDR2 YFSETQ. The CDR3 runs to 14 residues. V gave up 4 bases and J gave up 4 bases, with 13 bases separating them. The CDR3 bases are TGCGCCAGCAGCCTGACTATAGGGGCAGATACGCAGTATTTT. It codes for CASSLTIGADTQYF.